This entry lists 32 T cell receptor beta chains sequenced from one sample in a study of cytomegalovirus exposure and HLA in healthy donors. The PCR had 60 Vbeta and 13 Jbeta primers. TCRdb's copy holds only in-frame clones and misses some; the assay was immunoSEQ multiplex PCR. The repertoire includes about 160,000 clones, roughly 78% of them detected once, and around 7% sits in the top ten. Sequences were obtained from PBMCs. The receptors stem from a man in his forties or fifties in good health and CMV-seropositive.

The chain combines TRBV6-5 with TRBJ2-2; maybe TRBD1 (6 bases). Trimming took off 6 bases at V and 4 bases at J, with 12 bases between the two ends. The CDR3 covers 14 residues. The V gene's germline CDR1 is MNHEY and CDR2 SVGAGI. As DNA, the CDR3 is TGTGCCAGCAGCCTTTTAGGGGGCACCGGGGAGCTGTTTTTT. It translates to CASSLLGGTGELFF.

The table lists this clone with a count of one. The chain has TRBV5-1 and TRBJ2-2, with TRBD1 as a possible D gene (5 bases). CDR1 SGHRS and CDR2 YFSETQ come from the germline V gene. V was clipped by 1 base and J by 2 bases, with 12 bases between them. The CDR3 is 16 amino acids. Here the CDR3 reads CASSLSGKTNTGELFF. The DNA for the CDR3 is TGCGCCAGCAGCTTGTCAGGGAAGACCAACACCGGGGAGCTGTTTTTT.

The CDR3: CASRDSEGTEAFF. For the CDR3, the DNA is TGTGCCAGCAGAGACTCGGAAGGTACTGAAGCTTTCTTT. V usage is TRBV6-5 and J usage is TRBJ1-1, with D unclear. Germline CDR1 reads MNHEY; CDR2 reads SVGAGI. V was pared by 6 bases and J by 5 bases, with 13 bases between. CDR3 length: 13 residues.

This chain uses TRBV7-2 with TRBJ1-1, with 11 bases fitting TRBD1. Looked up from germline, CDR1 is SGHTA and CDR2 is FQGNSA. V trimming: 5 bases; J trimming: 11 bases; junction bases outside the gene matches: 7. The CDR3 is 13 residues long. The CDR3 nucleotides are TGTGCCAGCAGCGTCCGGGACAGGGGGGAGGCTTTCTTT. Its protein product is CASSVRDRGEAFF. Based on the CDR3 plus reference TRBV7-2 and TRBJ1-1, the full variable domain is GAGVSQSPSNKVTEKGKDVELRCDPISGHTALYWYRQSLGQGLEFLIYFQGNSAPDKSGLPSDRFSAERTGGSVSTLTIQRTQQEDSAVYLCASSVRDRGEAFFGQGTRLTVV.

V gene TRBV27 combines with J gene TRBJ2-7; the D gene is possibly TRBD1 (6 bases). Germline V CDR1 and CDR2: MNHEY, SMNVEV (reference sequence). The CDR3 loop spans 14 amino acids. The CDR3 nucleotides are TGTGCTCCACGGGACACCCGACCCTCCTACGAGCAGTACTTC. This codes for CAPRDTRPSYEQYF.

The V call is TRBV7-8, the J call TRBJ1-5; D remains ambiguous. This CDR3 contains 15 residues. V shed 2 bases and J shed 0 bases, with 8 bases lying between them. Germline lookup yields CDR1 SGHVS and CDR2 FQNEAQ. The CDR3 coding sequence is TGTGCCAGCAGCTTAATACAGTATAGCAATCAGCCCCAGCATTTT. Protein: CASSLIQYSNQPQHF.

V gene TRBV6-6 combines with J gene TRBJ2-2; 10 bases line up with TRBD2. V shed 2 bases and J 5 bases; nucleotides not matched to a gene: 2. Germline CDR1 and CDR2: MNHNY and SVGAGI (reference sequence). This CDR3 has 15 residues. The chain's CDR3 is CASSYPTSGTGELFF. CDR3 sequence (DNA): TGTGCCAGCAGTTACCCGACTAGCGGGACCGGGGAGCTGTTTTTT.

The rearrangement uses TRBV19 and TRBJ1-2; 9 bases are shared with TRBD1. CDR3 size: 13 residues. Germline V gene lookup returns CDR1 LNHDA and CDR2 SQIVND (reference sequence). V gave up 3 bases and J gave up 7 bases; unmatched junction bases: 3. The CDR3 spells CASSMDRGFGYTF. The CDR3 DNA follows: TGTGCCAGTAGTATGGACAGGGGCTTTGGCTACACCTTC.

This clone has at least ten counts. At one end, the junction sequence differs from germline, possibly due to a read error. The chain is built from TRBV10-3 and TRBJ2-7, with TRBD1 matching 11 bases. Germline V gene data show CDR1 as ENHRY and CDR2 as SYGVKD. The CDR3 is 15 residues long. For the CDR3, the DNA is TGTGCCAGCAGTTACTTGGGACAGGGGGGACACGAGCAGTACTTC. This gives the protein CASSYLGQGGHEQYF.

This sequence joins TRBV27 and TRBJ1-2, with D tentatively TRBD1 (5 bases). Trimming took off 2 bases at V and 6 bases at J, with 16 bases between the two ends. Per germline, CDR1 MNHEY and CDR2 SMNVEV (reference sequence). This CDR3 spans 15 amino acids. The CDR3 spells CASSLSGGGFDGYTF. The DNA for the CDR3 is TGTGCCAGCAGTTTAAGTGGGGGAGGTTTCGATGGCTACACCTTC.

This clone appeared a few times. The V call is TRBV4-2, the J call TRBJ1-3; D is ambiguous. Germline assignment: CDR1 LGHNA and CDR2 YNFKEQ. Trimming shortened V by 2 bases and J by 2 bases, and 10 bases separated the two germline ends. The CDR3 totals 15 residues. As DNA, the CDR3 is TGTGCCAGCAGCCAACGGGGAAGCGCTGGAAACACCATATATTTT. Translation: CASSQRGSAGNTIYF.

With regard to this clone: A read error may be the cause here, since a much bigger clone is one base away. The chain has TRBV7-9 and TRBJ1-1, with TRBD1 matching 7 bases. The CDR3 has 14 residues. V gave up 3 bases and J gave up 0 bases; unmatched junction bases: 1. From germline, CDR1 is SEHNR and CDR2 FQNEAQ (reference sequence). CDR3 coding DNA: TGTGCCAGCAGCTTCGGACAGGTGAACACTGAAGCTTTCTTT. Residues: CASSFGQVNTEAFF.

This chain joins TRBV5-8 and TRBJ2-7, with D possibly TRBD1 on 5 matching bases. CDR1 SGHTS and CDR2 YDEGEE come from the germline V gene. Trimming stripped 4 bases from V and 4 bases from J, with 18 bases between. CDR3 length equals 15 residues. The CDR3 region has the DNA TGTGCCAGCAGCGCAGGTATGGGGCAGCTTTACGAGCAGTACTTC. This sequence encodes CASSAGMGQLYEQYF.

This sequence joins TRBV5-4 and TRBJ2-7; possible D gene TRBD2, 6 bases. The germline V gene has CDR1 SGHNT and CDR2 YYREEE (reference sequence). The V gene lost 4 bases and the J gene lost 3 bases, with 14 bases spanning the gap. The CDR3 covers 14 residues. CDR3 coding DNA: TGTGCCAGCAGCGGCCGGGACGGGAGCTACGAGCAGTACTTC. Amino acids: CASSGRDGSYEQYF. Filled out from reference TRBV5-4 and TRBJ2-7, the complete variable domain reads ETGVTQSPTHLIKTRGQQVTLRCSSQSGHNTVSWYQQALGQGPQFIFQYYREEENGRGNFPPRFSGLQFPNYSSELNVNALELDDSALYLCASSGRDGSYEQYFGPGTRLTVT.

The V call is TRBV5-4, the J call TRBJ1-2, with D tentatively TRBD1 (6 bases). The CDR3 has 12 amino acids. Trimming took 0 bases from V and 8 from J, leaving 8 bases between them. Germline CDR1 is SGHNT and CDR2 is YYREEE (reference sequence). The CDR3 coding sequence is TGTGCCAGCAGCTTGGACAGGGACGGCTACACCTTC. It is translated as CASSLDRDGYTF.

In this sample, this clone turned up once. This chain joins TRBV19 and TRBJ1-1; tentatively, D is TRBD1 (5 bases). Trimming cost V 4 bases and J 6 bases, with 12 bases left between them. Per the germline V gene, CDR1 is LNHDA and CDR2 is SQIVND (reference sequence). The CDR3 totals 13 residues. The CDR3 spells CASSSQGSAEAFF. The CDR3 DNA sequence: TGTGCCAGTAGTAGTCAGGGCTCGGCTGAAGCTTTCTTT.

The chain employs TRBV9 and TRBJ2-7, with 7 nucleotides matching TRBD2. Germline V gives CDR1 SGDLS, CDR2 YYNGEE. Germline trimming cut 4 bases from V and 4 bases from J; bases unmatched to any gene: 14. This CDR3 is 16 amino acids long. This chain's CDR3 is CASSSPGGTTSYEQYF. In DNA, the CDR3 is TGTGCCAGCAGCTCCCCCGGGGGGACTACCAGTTACGAGCAGTACTTC.

This CDR3 reads CASSHTGTGYEQYF. CDR3 nucleotide sequence: TGCGCCAGCAGCCACACCGGGACAGGCTACGAGCAGTACTTC. This chain joins TRBV4-3 and TRBJ2-7; 8 bases agree with TRBD1. The ends lost 3 bases at V and 3 bases at J; junction bases unmatched: 4. CDR1 and CDR2 from the germline V gene are LGHNA and YSLEER. The length of the CDR3 is 14 residues.

The gene calls are TRBV5-4 and TRBJ2-7, with D possibly matching TRBD2 (7 bases). Germline V gene data show CDR1 as SGHNT and CDR2 as YYREEE (reference sequence). V was pared by 7 bases and J by 2 bases, with 19 bases between. This CDR3 spans 15 amino acids. CDR3 sequence (DNA): TGTGCCAGCGGGGAGGGGGATCCGCGCACCTACGAGCAGTACTTC. It yields the protein CASGEGDPRTYEQYF.

This sequence joins TRBV5-1 and TRBJ2-5; 8 bases are a match to TRBD1. Unmatched junction bases numbered 9, after V lost 7 bases and J lost 1 base. CDR1 is SGHRS and CDR2 is YFSETQ in the germline V gene. The CDR3 length is 15 residues. The CDR3 nucleotides are TGCGCCAGCGCTCCCGGGACAGGACCCCAAGAGACCCAGTACTTC. This codes for CASAPGTGPQETQYF. Based on the CDR3 plus reference TRBV5-1 and TRBJ2-5, the full variable domain is KAGVTQTPRYLIKTRGQQVTLSCSPISGHRSVSWYQQTPGQGLQFLFEYFSETQRNKGNFPGRFSGRQFSNSRSEMNVSTLELGDSALYLCASAPGTGPQETQYFGPGTRLLVL.

In its sample, this clone was seen a few times. This chain links TRBV21-1 with TRBJ1-5; the D call TRBD1 from the table was never checked on the DNA. TRBV21-1 is tagged as a pseudogene. CDR3 length: 16 residues. The CDR3 reads CASSKKTDGGNQPQHF. Written as DNA, the CDR3 is TGTGCCAGCAGCAAAAAGACAGATGGCGGCAATCAGCCCCAGCATTTT.

The gene calls are TRBV5-1 and TRBJ2-7; 7 bases match TRBD1. Germline CDR1 reads SGHRS; CDR2 reads YFSETQ. The CDR3 is 14 residues long. Trimming took 9 bases from V and 0 from J; bases not matched to a gene: 9. CDR3 DNA: TGCGCCACTTCCGAGACAGGGAGCTCCTACGAGCAGTACTTC. Translating gives CATSETGSSYEQYF.

Regarding this clone: Different DNA sequences within this sample yield the same CDR3. V usage is TRBV15 and J usage is TRBJ2-7, with 11 bases identical to TRBD1. CDR1 and CDR2 from the germline V gene are LNHNV and YYDKDF (reference sequence). The CDR3 contains 16 residues. The V and J ends lost 0 bases and 4 bases, in that order; junction bases with no gene match: 5. The CDR3 protein is CATSRDGGTGGYEQYF. The CDR3 DNA follows: TGTGCCACCAGCAGAGATGGTGGGACAGGGGGGTACGAGCAGTACTTC.

The rearrangement joins TRBV18 to TRBJ1-1; TRBD1 might be the D (6 bases). The V and J ends lost 4 bases and 6 bases respectively, with 12 bases between them. This CDR3 is built from 13 residues. Germline CDR1 and CDR2: KGHSH and LQKENI. The CDR3 nucleotides are TGTGCCAGCTCACTCGAACAGGGTTCTGAAGCTTTCTTT. It encodes CASSLEQGSEAFF.

With respect to this clone: The same CDR3 also results from other DNA sequences found in this sample. The gene calls are TRBV19 and TRBJ1-5; possible D gene TRBD1, 5 bases. Germline V gives CDR1 LNHDA, CDR2 SQIVND (reference sequence). V was clipped by 9 bases and J by 0 bases, with 18 bases between them. This CDR3 spans 16 amino acids. The CDR3 coding sequence is TGTGCCAGCCTCCAGACAGTGGATTATAGCAATCAGCCCCAGCATTTT. This encodes CASLQTVDYSNQPQHF.

V and J are TRBV9 and TRBJ2-3; 9 bases agree with TRBD2. CDR1 SGDLS and CDR2 YYNGEE come from the germline V gene. With V trimmed by 3 bases and J by 7 bases, 12 bases remained unmatched. The CDR3 sequence is 16 residues long. CDR3 amino acids: CASSALGAGGPNTQYF. CDR3 bases: TGTGCCAGCAGCGCCCTAGGGGCGGGGGGGCCGAATACGCAGTATTTT.

The chain couples TRBV5-6 to TRBJ1-4; TRBD1 matches 7 bases. The V and J ends lost 4 bases and 7 bases, in that order; junction bases with no gene match: 16. CDR1 and CDR2 from the germline V gene are SGHDT and YYEEEE. The CDR3 is 17 residues long. The CDR3 loop is CASSPWTGPLRGEKLFF. CDR3 in DNA: TGTGCCAGCAGCCCGTGGACAGGTCCCCTCCGGGGTGAAAAACTGTTTTTT.

The chain combines TRBV7-9 with TRBJ2-5; maybe TRBD2 (5 bases). This CDR3 spans 14 amino acids. V lost 5 bases and J 0 bases, leaving 10 bases between the germline ends. Germline V gene data show CDR1 as SEHNR and CDR2 as FQNEAQ (reference sequence). The CDR3 spells CASSTRANQETQYF. The CDR3 DNA reads as TGTGCCAGCAGCACGAGGGCGAACCAAGAGACCCAGTACTTC.

This clone appeared a few times. An end of the junction differs from the germline gene, which may be a read error. The chain combines TRBV7-7 with TRBJ1-4, with a possible D match to TRBD1 (5 bases). The V gene's germline CDR1 is SSHAT and CDR2 FNYEAQ (reference sequence). This CDR3 comprises 14 residues. In nucleotides, the CDR3 is TGTGCTAGCAGCTTAGGGGCAGGGAATGAAAAACTGTTTTTT. Translation gives CASSLGAGNEKLFF.

The CDR3 nucleotides read TGTGCCAGCAGTTCTCCCGGACTATGGGGTTACAATGAGCAGTTCTTC. Residues: CASSSPGLWGYNEQFF. The V and J genes are TRBV27 and TRBJ2-1, with D possibly TRBD2 on 6 matching bases. Germline V lookup: CDR1 MNHEY, CDR2 SMNVEV (reference sequence). The CDR3 totals 16 residues. Trimming stripped 4 bases from V and 4 bases from J, with 17 bases between.

This clone was counted between two and nine times. This chain joins TRBV7-9 and TRBJ2-5; 11 bases fit TRBD1. Germline V gene data show CDR1 as SEHNR and CDR2 as FQNEAQ (reference sequence). Losses at the gene ends were 5 bases for V and 4 bases for J; bases not matched to a gene: 6. CDR3 length: 15 residues. For the CDR3, the DNA is TGTGCCAGCAGCCCGACGGGACAGGGGGGAGAGACCCAGTACTTC. Amino acid sequence: CASSPTGQGGETQYF.

The rearrangement uses TRBV27 and TRBJ1-5, with TRBD1 matching over 9 bases. V lost 5 bases, J lost 2 bases, and 4 bases stayed unmatched. Germline V gene sequence: CDR1 MNHEY, CDR2 SMNVEV (reference sequence). This CDR3 contains 15 residues. The CDR3 DNA sequence: TGTGCCAGCAGTGGACAGGGGTTCGGCAATCAGCCCCAGCATTTT. This gives the protein CASSGQGFGNQPQHF.